What follows describes a single TCR beta chain. PCR amplification relied on 60 Vbeta primers (plus 13 Jbeta primers). Here immunoSEQ multiplex PCR was the method, and the copy in TCRdb shows in-frame clones only, minus some. The table shows 150,000 to 200,000 clones, with around two thirds occurring only once. The sample belongs to a study of cytomegalovirus exposure and HLA in healthy donors. The CDR3 length is 13 residues. The material sequenced was PBMCs. The clonotype was recovered from a man aged 25-40 years in good health and CMV-seropositive. This chain connects TRBV21-1 to TRBJ1-2; TRBD1, as called in the table, went unchecked against the DNA. TRBV21-1 is a pseudogene. Written as DNA, the CDR3 is TGTGCCAGCAGCCAGGACAGGGGTTATGGCTACACCTTC. Translating gives CASSQDRGYGYTF.